The 21 T cell receptor beta chains presented below share a single source sample, sequenced in a study of blood T cell repertoires in COVID-19. The repertoire was sequenced with immunoSEQ multiplex PCR; TCRdb's copy has only in-frame clones and lacks some. Of 70,000 or so clones in the sample, roughly 85% are singletons; the top ten hold around a fifth. The specimen was peripheral blood. Receptors were obtained from a woman of 80 years or more with acute or convalescent COVID-19.

This clone was counted once. V is TRBV27 and J is TRBJ1-2; 8 bases line up with TRBD1. V gave up 5 bases and J gave up 4 bases; unmatched junction bases: 15. The CDR3 has 17 residues. CDR1 and CDR2 (germline): MNHEY, SMNVEV (reference sequence). The CDR3 is CASSGGEVGTGTYGYTF. The DNA for the CDR3 is TGTGCCAGCAGTGGGGGGGAGGTCGGGACAGGTACCTATGGCTACACCTTC.

V and J are TRBV9 and TRBJ2-2; 7 bases are a match to TRBD2. The CDR3 loop spans 14 amino acids. Germline CDR1 and CDR2: SGDLS and YYNGEE. Trimming cost V 2 bases and J 5 bases; bases outside gene matches: 3. CDR3 nucleotides: TGTGCCAGCAGCGTTGGACTAGGTACCGGGGAGCTGTTTTTT. Translating it yields CASSVGLGTGELFF.

The chain employs TRBV5-1 and TRBJ2-3, with D maybe TRBD2 (6 bases). Germline CDR1 is SGHRS and CDR2 is YFSETQ. The CDR3 is 15 residues long. The germline V and J ends were trimmed by 0 bases and 1 base, with 9 bases remaining between them. CDR3 sequence: CASSLVGGGTDTQYF. In nucleotides, the CDR3 is TGCGCCAGCAGCTTGGTCGGCGGGGGCACAGATACGCAGTATTTT.

V usage is TRBV5-4 and J usage is TRBJ2-3; TRBD2 agrees at 10 bases. Germline V lookup: CDR1 SGHNT, CDR2 YYREEE (reference sequence). The CDR3 totals 15 residues. J was trimmed by 7 bases and V by 3 bases; bases with no gene match: 8. CDR3 DNA sequence: TGTGCCAGCAGCTCGAGGCGAGCGGGAGGGAATACGCAGTATTTT. Residues: CASSSRRAGGNTQYF.

This clone was seen only a few times. The junction departs from the called germline gene at one end, perhaps through a read error. The chain recombines TRBV10-3 with TRBJ1-2; 9 bases match TRBD1. The CDR3 runs to 12 residues. Germline-derived CDR1 and CDR2 are ENHRY and SYGVKD. The CDR3 loop is CAISESNGQGYF. The CDR3 bases are TGTGCCATCAGTGAGTCGAATGGACAGGGGTACTTC.

The chain links TRBV5-6 to TRBJ2-5; D perhaps matches TRBD2 (6 bases). The CDR3 has 15 amino acids. The V end lost 6 bases, the J end lost 5 bases, and 20 bases lay between the germline ends. The germline V gene encodes CDR1 SGHDT and CDR2 YYEEEE. CDR3 sequence: CASKRGAGYRETQYF. The DNA for the CDR3 is TGTGCCAGCAAGAGAGGTGCGGGGTACCGGGAGACCCAGTACTTC.

This chain links TRBV7-2 with TRBJ2-2, with D perhaps TRBD1 (7 bases). V gave up 5 bases and J gave up 6 bases, with 19 bases separating them. Germline assignment: CDR1 SGHTA and CDR2 FQGNSA. The CDR3 runs 16 residues. The CDR3: CASSPRTARGAGELFF. CDR3 nucleotide sequence: TGTGCCAGCAGCCCACGGACAGCCAGGGGGGCCGGGGAGCTGTTTTTT.

V usage is TRBV19 and J usage is TRBJ2-3, with 7 nucleotides matching TRBD2. Trimming removed 1 base from V and 0 bases from J; junction bases left unmatched: 7. The CDR3 runs to 17 residues. CDR1 is LNHDA and CDR2 is SQIVND in the germline V gene (reference sequence). CDR3 residues: CASSIGRAGLSTDTQYF. CDR3 nucleotides: TGTGCCAGTAGTATAGGAAGAGCGGGGCTTAGCACAGATACGCAGTATTTT.

This clone was seen once. This chain links TRBV14 with TRBJ2-2; D ambiguous. The CDR3 length is 14 residues. The V end lost 0 bases, the J end lost 9 bases, and 11 bases lay between the germline ends. The germline gives CDR1 SGHDN, CDR2 FVKESK. The CDR3 loop is CASSQEARARELFF. DNA for the CDR3: TGTGCCAGCAGCCAAGAAGCACGAGCCCGGGAGCTGTTTTTT.

The gene calls are TRBV28 and TRBJ1-1; the D gene is possibly TRBD1 (5 bases). V dropped 5 bases and J dropped 10 bases, with 20 bases sitting between them. Per the germline V gene, CDR1 is MDHEN and CDR2 is SYDVKM. The CDR3 is 14 amino acids. CDR3 sequence reads: CASSAPGGGRLAFF. The CDR3, as DNA: TGTGCCAGCAGTGCTCCTGGGGGAGGGCGTTTAGCTTTCTTT.

The chain recombines TRBV28 with TRBJ1-1; 9 positions agree with TRBD1. The germline V gene has CDR1 MDHEN and CDR2 SYDVKM. Trimming cost V 9 bases and J 5 bases; bases outside gene matches: 7. The CDR3 runs to 13 residues. The CDR3 sequence: CASAQGAYTEAFF. CDR3 DNA sequence: TGTGCCAGTGCACAGGGGGCGTATACTGAAGCTTTCTTT.

The V call is TRBV7-9, the J call TRBJ2-1; 10 bases match TRBD2. The CDR3 contains 15 residues. J was trimmed by 7 bases and V by 4 bases; bases with no gene match: 7. CDR1 is SEHNR, CDR2 FQNEAQ, per germline (reference sequence). The CDR3 DNA follows: TGTGCCAGCAGCTCGCCGGGACTAGCGATTAATGAGCAGTTCTTC. Its translation is CASSSPGLAINEQFF.

V and J are TRBV19 and TRBJ1-6; 10 bases map to TRBD1. In germline, CDR1 is LNHDA, CDR2 SQIVND (reference sequence). CDR3 length equals 17 residues. V trimming: 6 bases; J trimming: 4 bases; junction bases outside the gene matches: 9. The CDR3 DNA reads as TGTGCCAGTAGGGGGACAGGGGCCTTGGGGTATAATTCACCCCTCCACTTT. It encodes CASRGTGALGYNSPLHF.

The chain recombines TRBV28 with TRBJ2-7, with a possible D match to TRBD1 (6 bases). Germline loops: CDR1 MDHEN, CDR2 SYDVKM. The CDR3 has 13 residues. V was trimmed by 2 bases and J by 6 bases, leaving 11 bases between them. CDR3 amino acids: CASSLLHRAEQYF. As DNA, the CDR3 is TGTGCCAGCAGTTTACTTCACAGGGCCGAGCAGTACTTC.

CDR3 in amino acids: CASSYDRWKGSPLHF. The CDR3, as DNA: TGTGCCAGCAGTTACGACAGGTGGAAAGGATCACCCCTCCACTTT. The rearrangement uses TRBV6-2 or TRBV6-3 and TRBJ1-6, with D possibly being TRBD1 (6 bases). The CDR3 runs to 15 residues. Deletions cut 2 bases from V and 10 bases from J, with 15 bases between. Germline-derived CDR1 and CDR2 are MNHEY and SVGEGT.

The chain uses TRBV9 and TRBJ1-2; weak D call: TRBD1 (5 bases). The germline V and J ends were trimmed by 4 bases and 7 bases, with 11 bases remaining between them. The length of the CDR3 is 12 residues. Germline V gene data show CDR1 as SGDLS and CDR2 as YYNGEE. The CDR3 loop is CASSSPGFGYTF. The CDR3 nucleotides are TGTGCCAGCAGCTCACCAGGGTTTGGCTACACCTTC. Full variable domain (outside the CDR3, taken from reference TRBV9 and TRBJ1-2): DSGVTQTPKHLITATGQRVTLRCSPRSGDLSVYWYQQSLDQGLQFLIQYYNGEERAKGNILERFSAQQFPDLHSELNLSSLELGDSALYFCASSSPGFGYTFGSGTRLTVV.

As DNA, the CDR3 is TGCGCCAGCGGCCCGTGGGGAGCAACTAATGAAAAACTGTTTTTT. Translated, it gives CASGPWGATNEKLFF. This chain connects TRBV5-1 to TRBJ1-4; D is undetermined. Germline values: CDR1 SGHRS, CDR2 YFSETQ. The CDR3 is 15 amino acids. The V end lost 7 bases, the J end lost 0 bases, and 13 bases lay between the germline ends. Combining the CDR3 with reference TRBV5-1 and TRBJ1-4 gives the whole variable domain KAGVTQTPRYLIKTRGQQVTLSCSPISGHRSVSWYQQTPGQGLQFLFEYFSETQRNKGNFPGRFSGRQFSNSRSEMNVSTLELGDSALYLCASGPWGATNEKLFFGSGTQLSVL.

The V and J genes are TRBV28 and TRBJ1-5, with D possibly being TRBD1 (5 bases). This CDR3 spans 16 amino acids. The V gene's germline CDR1 is MDHEN and CDR2 SYDVKM. Trimming took off 6 bases at V and 6 bases at J, with 21 bases between the two ends. The CDR3 coding sequence is TGTGCCAGCAGCGAGACTTACCCAGGGAGGAGTCAGCCCCAGCATTTT. It is translated as CASSETYPGRSQPQHF.

This sequence joins TRBV15 and TRBJ2-7, with D possibly being TRBD2 (5 bases). Germline V lookup: CDR1 LNHNV, CDR2 YYDKDF (reference sequence). This CDR3 has 15 residues. The ends were cut back, 0 bases at V and 5 bases at J, with 14 bases in the middle. CDR3 region: CATSRDLGLANEQYF. The CDR3 DNA reads as TGTGCCACCAGCAGAGATTTAGGTCTAGCTAACGAGCAGTACTTC.

The chain joins TRBV27 to TRBJ1-5; D is undetermined. CDR1 and CDR2 from the germline V gene are MNHEY and SMNVEV (reference sequence). This CDR3 is built from 12 residues. The V gene lost 9 bases and the J gene lost 3 bases, with 9 bases spanning the gap. For the CDR3, the DNA is TGTGCCAGGAGGTCAAACAATCAGCCCCAGCATTTT. Protein sequence: CARRSNNQPQHF.

This chain links TRBV28 with TRBJ1-2, with a tentative D call TRBD1 (6 bases). CDR3 length: 14 amino acids. The V end was cut by 7 bases, the J end by 2 bases, with 14 bases between. The germline V gene encodes CDR1 MDHEN and CDR2 SYDVKM. The CDR3 loop is CASIEQGSNYGYTF. The DNA of the CDR3 is TGTGCCAGCATCGAACAGGGATCAAACTATGGCTACACCTTC.